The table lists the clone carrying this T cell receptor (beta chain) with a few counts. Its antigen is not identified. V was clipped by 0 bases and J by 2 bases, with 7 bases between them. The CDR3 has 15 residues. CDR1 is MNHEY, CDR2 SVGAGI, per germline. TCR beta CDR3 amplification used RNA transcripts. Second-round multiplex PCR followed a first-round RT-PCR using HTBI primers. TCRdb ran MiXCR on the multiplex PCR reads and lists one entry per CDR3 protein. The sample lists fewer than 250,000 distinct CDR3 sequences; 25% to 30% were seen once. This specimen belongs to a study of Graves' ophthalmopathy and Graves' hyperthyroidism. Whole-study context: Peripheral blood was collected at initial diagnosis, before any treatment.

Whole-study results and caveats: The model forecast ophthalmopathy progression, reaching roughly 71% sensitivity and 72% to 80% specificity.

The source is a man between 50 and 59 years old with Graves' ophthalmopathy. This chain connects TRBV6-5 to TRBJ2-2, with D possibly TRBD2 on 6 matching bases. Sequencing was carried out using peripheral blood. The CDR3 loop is CASSYSSGNTGELFF. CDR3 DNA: TGTGCCAGCAGTTACTCTAGCGGAAACACCGGGGAGCTGTTTTTT.